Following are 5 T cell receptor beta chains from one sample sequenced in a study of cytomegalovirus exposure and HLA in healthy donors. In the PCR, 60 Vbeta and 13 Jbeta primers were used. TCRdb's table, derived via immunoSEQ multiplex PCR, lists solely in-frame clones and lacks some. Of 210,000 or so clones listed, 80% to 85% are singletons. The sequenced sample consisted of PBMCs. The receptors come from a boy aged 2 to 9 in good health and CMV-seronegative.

CDR3 nucleotides: TGTGCCAGCTCACCGCGCGGGACTAGCGGCTACGAGCAGTACTTC. This sequence encodes CASSPRGTSGYEQYF. V usage is TRBV18 and J usage is TRBJ2-7; TRBD2 aligns across 11 bases. In germline, CDR1 is KGHSH, CDR2 LQKENI. V trimming: 3 bases; J trimming: 3 bases; junction bases outside the gene matches: 4. The CDR3 consists of 15 residues.

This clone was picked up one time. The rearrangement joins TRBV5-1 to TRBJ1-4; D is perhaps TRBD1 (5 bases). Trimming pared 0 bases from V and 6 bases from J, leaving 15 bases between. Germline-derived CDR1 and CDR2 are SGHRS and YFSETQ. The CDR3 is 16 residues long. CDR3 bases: TGCGCCAGCAGCTTGGGGTCAGGGTCCGCCCATGAAAAACTGTTTTTT. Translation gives CASSLGSGSAHEKLFF.

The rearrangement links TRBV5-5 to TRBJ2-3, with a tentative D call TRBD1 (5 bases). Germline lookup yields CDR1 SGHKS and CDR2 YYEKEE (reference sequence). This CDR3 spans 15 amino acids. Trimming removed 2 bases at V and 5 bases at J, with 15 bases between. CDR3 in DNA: TGTGCCAGCAGCTTAAGGGGTCGATTGTTAGATACGCAGTATTTT. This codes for CASSLRGRLLDTQYF.

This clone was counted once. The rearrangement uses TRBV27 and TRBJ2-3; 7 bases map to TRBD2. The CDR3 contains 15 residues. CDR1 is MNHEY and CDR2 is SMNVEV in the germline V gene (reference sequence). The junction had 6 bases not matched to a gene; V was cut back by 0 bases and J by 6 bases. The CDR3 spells CASSLSGGGADTQYF. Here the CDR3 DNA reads TGTGCCAGCAGTTTATCGGGGGGAGGGGCCGATACGCAGTATTTT.

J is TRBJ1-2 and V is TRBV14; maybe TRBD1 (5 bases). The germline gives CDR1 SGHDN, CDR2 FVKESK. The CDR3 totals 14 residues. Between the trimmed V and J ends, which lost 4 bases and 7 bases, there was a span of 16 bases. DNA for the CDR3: TGTGCCAGCAGCCCCCTGGGGGGTGGTGGTGGCTACACCTTC. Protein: CASSPLGGGGGYTF.